The sequence of this TCR beta chain was determined in a study of monozygotic twins with inflammatory bowel disease. Germline values: CDR1 SGDLS, CDR2 YYNGEE. The CDR3 contains 15 residues. TCRdb reprocessed the 5' RACE reads and keeps a single row for each CDR3 protein, giving no DNA. Its table records some 200,000 distinct CDR3 sequences. The sequencing sample was made of blood. The clonotype comes from a human donor with ulcerative colitis or Crohn's disease, or a healthy co-twin of an affected twin (not recorded which). The V call is TRBV9, the J call TRBJ1-4; TCRdb designates TRBD1, a call that cannot be tested without DNA. This CDR3 reads CASSARTQTNEKLFF.